The TCR beta chain under discussion was sequenced for a study of beta chain features in type 1 diabetes. Study-level information: In all, around 100 million sorted cells from all samples were analyzed.

Regarding the study as a whole: Although PCR might favor shorter templates, it would do so equally in patients and controls. TCRB CDR3s from Type 1 diabetes patients were moderately but significantly shorter in all four CD4+ subsets. The question of HLA type influencing TCRB rearrangement was one that remained unresolved here.

The whole isolated RNA underwent reverse transcription, so sequencing captured expressed TCRB transcripts. Approximately 1 million reads per sample were averaged for stem cell-like memory samples. Sequencing used immunoSEQ multiplex PCR; TCRdb keeps in-frame clones, though not all of them. The sample gives 40,000 to 65,000 clones, about 60% of which show up once; 0.25% to 0.35% is in the top ten. In regard to this clone: Antigen: not known.

The source is a woman in her 30s with type 1 diabetes. The material sequenced was stem cell memory CD4+ T cells from blood.

The CDR3 DNA is TGTGCCAGCAGCAGGCAGCTGGGGGGTAACTCAGAAGCTTTCTTT. Its translation: CASSRQLGGNSEAFF. This rearrangement joins TRBV7-8 to TRBJ1-1, with D perhaps TRBD1 (5 bases). The CDR3 is made up of 15 amino acids. Trimming took 5 bases from V and 8 from J, leaving 21 bases between them. CDR1 is SGHVS, CDR2 FQNEAQ, per germline.